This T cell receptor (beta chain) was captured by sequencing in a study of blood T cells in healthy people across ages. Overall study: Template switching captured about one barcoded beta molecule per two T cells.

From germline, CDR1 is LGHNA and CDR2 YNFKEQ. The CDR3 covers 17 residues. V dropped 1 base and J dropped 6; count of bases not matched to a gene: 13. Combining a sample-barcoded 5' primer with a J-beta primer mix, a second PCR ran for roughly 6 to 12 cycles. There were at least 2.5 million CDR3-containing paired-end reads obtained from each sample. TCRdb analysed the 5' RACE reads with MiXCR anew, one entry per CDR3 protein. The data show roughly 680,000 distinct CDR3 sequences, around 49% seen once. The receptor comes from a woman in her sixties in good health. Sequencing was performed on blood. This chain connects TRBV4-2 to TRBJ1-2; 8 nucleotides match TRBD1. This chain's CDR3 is CASSQAGARGQSDGYTF. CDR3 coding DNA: TGTGCCAGCAGCCAAGCTGGCGCCAGGGGGCAAAGTGATGGCTACACCTTC.